The present entry profiles one T cell receptor (beta chain) with its context. Its antigen is unidentified. The sample belongs to a study of post-analysis software for immune sequencing data. On the study more broadly: Courses of disease covered relapsing-remitting, secondary progressive and progressive-relapsing multiple sclerosis.

Whole-study results and caveats: Patients showed TRBV5-6, TRBV5-1 and TRBV20-1 among a handful of TRBV segments more frequent than in controls. The normalized Chao1 diversity of multiple sclerosis patients was significantly lower than that of controls. Co-batched samples clustered tightly together by F measure.

Incorporated into the TCR beta cDNA libraries were unique molecular identifiers, which served to reduce PCR and sequencing biases. When 1 to 10 million T cells were used, they gave approximately 530,000 cDNA molecules. Each CDR3 protein gets one entry after TCRdb re-called the PCR reads with MiXCR. The sample has about 770,000 distinct CDR3 sequences, 46% seen once; the top ten hold roughly 4.9%. The V and J ends lost 8 bases and 6 bases, in that order; junction bases with no gene match: 7. The CDR3 spans 13 residues. Per germline, CDR1 LGHNA and CDR2 YNFKEQ. The sequenced material came from blood. The receptor was derived from a girl between 10 and 17 years old with multiple sclerosis. The rearrangement links TRBV4-2 to TRBJ2-1, with 7 positions matching TRBD1. In nucleotides, the CDR3 is TGTGCCAGCCGGGACAGAAACTCCAATGAGCAGTTCTTC. As protein: CASRDRNSNEQFF.